The rows below give T cell receptor beta chains drawn from one sample of a study of post-analysis software for immune sequencing data. Each CDR3 protein is one row after TCRdb ran MiXCR on the PCR reads. Among 350,000 to 450,000 distinct CDR3 sequences listed, around 33% were seen once. The sequencing sample was made of blood. Receptors originate from a girl aged 10-17 years with multiple sclerosis. CDR3s include the opening cysteine and the closing phenylalanine or tryptophan. The order of the fields is clone size, D gene, V gene, J gene, CDR3 protein, CDR3 DNA. A D gene is named only where the DNA matches it firmly. Rows may omit the clone size; those that give it use once, few, many or a size class.

clone size: few
D gene: TRBD1
V gene: TRBV7-2
J gene: TRBJ1-2
CDR3 protein: CASSERVPGQGRHLYGYTF
CDR3 DNA: TGTGCCAGCAGCGAACGGGTTCCGGGACAGGGGCGCCATCTCTATGGCTACACCTTC

clone size: .
D gene: .
V gene: TRBV27
J gene: TRBJ2-7
CDR3 protein: CANSFGTGVNYEQYF
CDR3 DNA: TGTGCCAACAGTTTCGGGACTGGAGTAAACTACGAGCAGTACTTC

clone size: .
D gene: .
V gene: TRBV5-6
J gene: TRBJ2-1
CDR3 protein: CASSLEGAEQFF
CDR3 DNA: TGTGCCAGCAGCTTGGAGGGAGCAGAGCAGTTCTTC

clone size: few
D gene: .
V gene: TRBV14
J gene: TRBJ2-7
CDR3 protein: CASSQDLAGYEQYF
CDR3 DNA: TGTGCCAGCAGCCAAGATCTGGCAGGCTACGAGCAGTACTTC

clone size: few
D gene: .
V gene: TRBV7-7
J gene: TRBJ2-1
CDR3 protein: CASSLERTVGEQFF
CDR3 DNA: TGTGCTAGCAGCTTAGAGCGGACTGTCGGAGAGCAGTTCTTC

clone size: few
D gene: TRBD1
V gene: TRBV7-9
J gene: TRBJ2-7
CDR3 protein: CASSLSGQYYEQYF
CDR3 DNA: TGTGCCAGCAGCTTATCGGGACAGTACTACGAGCAGTACTTC

clone size: .
D gene: .
V gene: TRBV20-1
J gene: TRBJ2-4
CDR3 protein: CSATPGLAQNNQYF
CDR3 DNA: TGCAGTGCCACCCCTGGCCTCGCGCAAAACAATCAGTACTTC

clone size: .
D gene: TRBD2
V gene: TRBV20-1
J gene: TRBJ2-3
CDR3 protein: CGWGGINTDTQYF
CDR3 DNA: TGCGGATGGGGGGGTATAAACACAGATACGCAGTATTTT

clone size: once
D gene: TRBD1
V gene: TRBV12-3/TRBV12-4
J gene: TRBJ1-5
CDR3 protein: CASSPSTGVGQPQHF
CDR3 DNA: TGTGCCAGCAGTCCGTCGACAGGGGTTGGTCAGCCCCAGCATTTT

clone size: .
D gene: .
V gene: TRBV3-1
J gene: TRBJ1-2
CDR3 protein: CASSPHEGGSYGYTF
CDR3 DNA: TGTGCCAGCAGCCCTCATGAGGGGGGTTCGTATGGCTACACCTTC

clone size: .
D gene: .
V gene: TRBV7-9
J gene: TRBJ2-3
CDR3 protein: CASSLTYLQGDTQYF
CDR3 DNA: TGTGCCAGCAGCCTAACATACCTCCAGGGGGATACGCAGTATTTT

clone size: .
D gene: TRBD2
V gene: TRBV2
J gene: TRBJ2-5
CDR3 protein: CASSAISGRAGETQYF
CDR3 DNA: TGTGCCAGCAGCGCCATTAGCGGGAGGGCGGGAGAGACCCAGTACTTC

clone size: .
D gene: .
V gene: TRBV4-2
J gene: TRBJ1-6
CDR3 protein: CASSQDEGKLNSPLHF
CDR3 DNA: TGTGCCAGCAGCCAAGATGAAGGGAAGTTGAATTCACCCCTCCACTTT

clone size: .
D gene: TRBD2
V gene: TRBV6-6
J gene: TRBJ2-3
CDR3 protein: CASSYSGSGVGTDTQYF
CDR3 DNA: TGTGCCAGCAGTTACTCGGGTAGCGGGGTAGGAACAGATACGCAGTATTTT

clone size: .
D gene: TRBD2
V gene: TRBV18
J gene: TRBJ2-1
CDR3 protein: CASSSLPLAGVNEQFF
CDR3 DNA: TGTGCCAGCTCCTCTCTCCCTCTAGCGGGGGTAAATGAGCAGTTCTTC

clone size: .
D gene: .
V gene: TRBV4-1
J gene: TRBJ2-3
CDR3 protein: CASKREARTDTQYF
CDR3 DNA: TGCGCCAGCAAGAGGGAAGCCCGCACAGATACGCAGTATTTT

clone size: .
D gene: .
V gene: TRBV11-2
J gene: TRBJ2-5
CDR3 protein: CASSGGGSGRETQYF
CDR3 DNA: TGTGCCAGCAGCGGAGGCGGGTCGGGTAGGGAGACCCAGTACTTC

clone size: few
D gene: TRBD1
V gene: TRBV12-3/TRBV12-4
J gene: TRBJ2-3
CDR3 protein: CASSSGQGRGDTQYF
CDR3 DNA: TGTGCCAGCAGTTCCGGACAGGGGAGGGGAGATACGCAGTATTTT

clone size: few
D gene: TRBD1
V gene: TRBV7-9
J gene: TRBJ2-7
CDR3 protein: CASSLSTGGLPYEQYF
CDR3 DNA: TGTGCCAGCAGCTTATCCACAGGGGGGCTCCCCTACGAGCAGTACTTC

clone size: few
D gene: TRBD1
V gene: TRBV7-9
J gene: TRBJ1-1
CDR3 protein: CASSPLRTGSSTEAFF
CDR3 DNA: TGTGCCAGCAGCCCCCTCCGGACAGGGAGTAGCACTGAAGCTTTCTTT

clone size: .
D gene: TRBD2
V gene: TRBV20-1
J gene: TRBJ2-5
CDR3 protein: CSSRGKRGAEETQYF
CDR3 DNA: TGCAGTTCCCGAGGGAAGCGGGGGGCGGAAGAGACCCAGTACTTC

clone size: .
D gene: TRBD1
V gene: TRBV7-2
J gene: TRBJ2-7
CDR3 protein: CASSLTGTGRYEQYF
CDR3 DNA: TGTGCCAGCAGCTTAACCGGGACAGGGAGATACGAGCAGTACTTC

clone size: .
D gene: .
V gene: TRBV20-1
J gene: TRBJ1-2
CDR3 protein: CSAIKGQNYGYTF
CDR3 DNA: TGCAGTGCTATTAAGGGGCAGAACTATGGCTACACCTTC

clone size: .
D gene: TRBD1
V gene: TRBV7-2
J gene: TRBJ1-4
CDR3 protein: CASKGQGNEKLFF
CDR3 DNA: TGTGCCAGCAAGGGACAGGGCAATGAAAAACTGTTTTTT

clone size: .
D gene: .
V gene: TRBV5-1
J gene: TRBJ2-4
CDR3 protein: CASSLGEGGEQYF
CDR3 DNA: TGCGCCAGCAGCTTGGGGGAAGGAGGGGAGCAGTACTTC

clone size: .
D gene: .
V gene: TRBV20-1
J gene: TRBJ2-7
CDR3 protein: CSAVQGNEQYF
CDR3 DNA: TGCAGTGCTGTACAGGGTAACGAGCAGTACTTC

clone size: many
D gene: .
V gene: TRBV29-1
J gene: TRBJ2-3
CDR3 protein: CSVRRGASTDTQYF
CDR3 DNA: TGCAGCGTCCGTCGGGGGGCTAGCACAGATACGCAGTATTTT

clone size: .
D gene: TRBD2
V gene: TRBV12-3/TRBV12-4
J gene: TRBJ2-3
CDR3 protein: CASSLRVSGDPHTDTQYF
CDR3 DNA: TGTGCCAGCAGTCTCCGTGTTAGCGGGGACCCTCACACAGATACGCAGTATTTT

clone size: few
D gene: .
V gene: TRBV12-3/TRBV12-4
J gene: TRBJ1-1
CDR3 protein: CASSLGPDATEAFF
CDR3 DNA: TGTGCCAGCAGTTTGGGGCCAGACGCCACTGAAGCTTTCTTT

clone size: .
D gene: .
V gene: TRBV6-5
J gene: TRBJ2-3
CDR3 protein: CASSYHQEFLPDTQYF
CDR3 DNA: TGTGCCAGCAGTTACCACCAGGAATTCCTCCCAGATACGCAGTATTTT

clone size: many
D gene: TRBD2
V gene: TRBV20-1
J gene: TRBJ2-7
CDR3 protein: CSASQQLATSEQYF
CDR3 DNA: TGCAGTGCTAGTCAGCAACTAGCGACCAGCGAGCAGTACTTC

clone size: .
D gene: TRBD1
V gene: TRBV6-1
J gene: TRBJ1-5
CDR3 protein: CASSEQGARTYSNQPQHF
CDR3 DNA: TGTGCCAGCAGTGAACAGGGGGCACGGACCTATAGCAATCAGCCCCAGCATTTT

clone size: few
D gene: TRBD2
V gene: TRBV4-3
J gene: TRBJ2-3
CDR3 protein: CASSQDGASGGGRGDTQYF
CDR3 DNA: TGCGCCAGCAGCCAAGATGGGGCTAGCGGGGGGGGCCGCGGAGATACGCAGTATTTT

clone size: few
D gene: .
V gene: TRBV4-1
J gene: TRBJ2-6
CDR3 protein: CASKGGESGANVLTF
CDR3 DNA: TGCGCCAGCAAAGGGGGGGAATCTGGGGCCAACGTCCTGACTTTC

clone size: .
D gene: .
V gene: TRBV12-3/TRBV12-4
J gene: TRBJ2-7
CDR3 protein: CASSLGGIRPYEQYF
CDR3 DNA: TGTGCCAGCAGTTTAGGGGGGATACGTCCCTACGAGCAGTACTTC

clone size: .
D gene: .
V gene: TRBV20-1
J gene: TRBJ1-1
CDR3 protein: CSASGGPYTEAFF
CDR3 DNA: TGCAGTGCTAGTGGAGGTCCGTACACTGAAGCTTTCTTT

clone size: few
D gene: .
V gene: TRBV6-2/TRBV6-3
J gene: TRBJ2-7
CDR3 protein: CASSYTGLSYEQYF
CDR3 DNA: TGTGCCAGCAGTTACACGGGGCTCTCCTACGAGCAGTACTTC

clone size: .
D gene: TRBD1
V gene: TRBV20-1
J gene: TRBJ2-7
CDR3 protein: CSALNRGPYEQYF
CDR3 DNA: TGCAGTGCTCTTAACAGGGGGCCCTACGAGCAGTACTTC

clone size: few
D gene: .
V gene: TRBV28
J gene: TRBJ1-2
CDR3 protein: CASSLGSGPLRDYGYTF
CDR3 DNA: TGTGCCAGCAGTTTAGGGTCAGGGCCCCTTAGGGACTATGGCTACACCTTC

clone size: .
D gene: .
V gene: TRBV7-3
J gene: TRBJ2-1
CDR3 protein: CASSLNLAGAHNEQFF
CDR3 DNA: TGTGCCAGCAGCTTAAATTTGGCGGGGGCCCACAATGAGCAGTTCTTC

clone size: once
D gene: .
V gene: TRBV5-1
J gene: TRBJ2-3
CDR3 protein: CASSLGSSTPTDTQYF
CDR3 DNA: TGCGCCAGCAGCTTGGGTTCTTCCACTCCCACAGATACGCAGTATTTT